Included here is one TCR beta chain sequence, with context. Original processing notes: Estimation of nucleated cell counts relied on the amplification of reference gene primers. Only in-frame clones appear in the TCRdb table, and some are missing; sequencing was by immunoSEQ multiplex PCR. That table supplies the V and J calls and clone size; D and trimming were determined from the DNA. The repertoire includes about 250,000 clones, around 80% of them detected once, and approximately 5.4% sits in the top ten. This entry belongs to a study of blood T cell repertoires in COVID-19. At the level of the study: The origin of the acute and convalescent COVID-19 samples was the United States, Italy and Spain. Sample material is recorded as cDNA or gDNA derived from T cells, B-cell-depleted T cells, or PBMCs.

Material for sequencing was peripheral blood. This receptor was obtained from a man older than 75 with acute or convalescent COVID-19.

The DNA of the CDR3 is TGCGCCAGCAGCTTGGGCGGAGTGGGCACAGATACGCAGTATTTT. This sequence encodes CASSLGGVGTDTQYF. The J gene is TRBJ2-3, the V gene TRBV5-1; no reliable D call. This CDR3 region has 15 residues. Between the trimmed V and J ends, which lost 0 bases and 1 base, there was a span of 9 bases. Germline CDR1 is SGHRS and CDR2 is YFSETQ.